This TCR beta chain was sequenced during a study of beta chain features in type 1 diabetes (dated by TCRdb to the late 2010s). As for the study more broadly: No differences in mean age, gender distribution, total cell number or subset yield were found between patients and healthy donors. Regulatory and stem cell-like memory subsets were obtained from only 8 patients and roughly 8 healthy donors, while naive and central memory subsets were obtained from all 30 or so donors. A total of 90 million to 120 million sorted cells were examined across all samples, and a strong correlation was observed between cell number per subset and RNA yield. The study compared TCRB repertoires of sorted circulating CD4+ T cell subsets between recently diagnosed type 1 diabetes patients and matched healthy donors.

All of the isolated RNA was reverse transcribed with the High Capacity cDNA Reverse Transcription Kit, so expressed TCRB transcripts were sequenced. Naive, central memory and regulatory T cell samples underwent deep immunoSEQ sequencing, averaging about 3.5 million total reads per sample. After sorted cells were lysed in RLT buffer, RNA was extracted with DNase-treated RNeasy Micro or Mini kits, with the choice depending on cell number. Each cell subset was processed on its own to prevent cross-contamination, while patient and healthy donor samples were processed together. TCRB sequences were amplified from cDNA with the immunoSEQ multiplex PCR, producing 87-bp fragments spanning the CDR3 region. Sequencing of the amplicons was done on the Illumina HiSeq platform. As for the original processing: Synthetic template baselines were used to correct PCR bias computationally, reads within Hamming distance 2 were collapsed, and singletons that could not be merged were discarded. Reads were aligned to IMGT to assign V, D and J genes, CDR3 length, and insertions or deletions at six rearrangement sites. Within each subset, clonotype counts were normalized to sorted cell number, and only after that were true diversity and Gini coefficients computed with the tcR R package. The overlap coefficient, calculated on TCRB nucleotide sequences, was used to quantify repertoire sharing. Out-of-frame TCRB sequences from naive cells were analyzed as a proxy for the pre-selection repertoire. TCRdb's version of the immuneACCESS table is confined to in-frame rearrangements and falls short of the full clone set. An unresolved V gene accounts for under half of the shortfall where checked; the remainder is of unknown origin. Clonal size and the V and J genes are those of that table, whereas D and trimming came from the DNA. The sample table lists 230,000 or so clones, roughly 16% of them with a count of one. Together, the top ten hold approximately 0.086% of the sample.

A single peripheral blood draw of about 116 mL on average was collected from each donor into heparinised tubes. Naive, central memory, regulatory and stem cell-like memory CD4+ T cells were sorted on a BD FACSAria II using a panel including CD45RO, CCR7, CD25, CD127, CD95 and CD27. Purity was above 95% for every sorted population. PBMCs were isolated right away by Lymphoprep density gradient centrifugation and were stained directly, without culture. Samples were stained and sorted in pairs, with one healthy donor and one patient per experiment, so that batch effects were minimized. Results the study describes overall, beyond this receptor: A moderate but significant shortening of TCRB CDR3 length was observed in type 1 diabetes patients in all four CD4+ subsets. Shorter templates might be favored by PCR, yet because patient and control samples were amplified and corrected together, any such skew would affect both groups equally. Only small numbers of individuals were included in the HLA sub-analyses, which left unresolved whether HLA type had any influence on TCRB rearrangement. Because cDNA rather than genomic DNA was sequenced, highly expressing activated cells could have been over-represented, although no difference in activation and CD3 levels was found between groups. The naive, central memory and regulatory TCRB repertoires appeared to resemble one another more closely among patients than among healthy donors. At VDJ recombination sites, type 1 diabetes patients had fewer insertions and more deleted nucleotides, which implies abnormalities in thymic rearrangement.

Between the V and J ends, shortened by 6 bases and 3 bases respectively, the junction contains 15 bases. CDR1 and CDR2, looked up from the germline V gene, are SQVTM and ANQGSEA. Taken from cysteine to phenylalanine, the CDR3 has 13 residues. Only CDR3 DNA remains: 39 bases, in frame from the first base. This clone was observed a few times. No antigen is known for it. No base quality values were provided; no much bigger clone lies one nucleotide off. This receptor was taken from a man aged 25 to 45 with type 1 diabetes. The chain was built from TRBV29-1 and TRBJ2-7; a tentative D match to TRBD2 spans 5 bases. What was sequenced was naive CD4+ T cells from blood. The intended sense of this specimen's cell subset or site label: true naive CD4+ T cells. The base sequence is TGCAGCGTCGCCAGTTACGCGGGCTACGAGCAGTACTTC. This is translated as CSVASYAGYEQYF.